Reported below is one T cell receptor (beta chain). The entry originates in a study of shared clonotypes between healthy human individuals. Study-level information: For every donor, three CD4 naive, three CD4 memory, two CD8 naive and one CD8 memory plates were used.

CDR3 length: 19 residues. V shed 2 bases, J shed 7 bases, and the junction held 20 bases outside the gene matches. Germline values: CDR1 MNHNS, CDR2 SASEGT. The method was immunoSEQ multiplex PCR; TCRdb's version includes in-frame clones alone and lacks a portion of them. The table shows about 1.4 million clones, with roughly 97% occurring only once. Healthy HIV-negative adults with no recent acute infections or vaccinations were recruited as donors. The study drew all its donors from Caucasian adults living in Nashville, Tennessee. The authors divided CD4+ cells into CD45RA+ naive and CD45RA-negative memory subsets.

The chain uses TRBV6-1 and TRBJ2-1; 7 nucleotides line up with TRBD2. The sequence was collected from a man aged 30 to 45 in good health. The sequenced material came from naive CD4+ T cells sorted from blood. Subset given: CD45RA+ positively selected. The CDR3 spells CASSEPWRGLGGSSNEQFF. The DNA of the CDR3 is TGTGCCAGCAGTGAACCCTGGCGGGGTTTAGGCGGGAGTTCGAATGAGCAGTTCTTC.